This T cell receptor beta chain is drawn from a study of shared clonotypes between healthy human individuals (TCRdb year 2020). As for the study more broadly: The cohort included a few men and a couple of women between 18 and 49 years of age. Each donor's leukapheresis produced roughly between about 0.8 and 8.9 billion PBMCs. The study deeply sequenced blood TCR repertoires of five healthy adults to estimate repertoire size and the extent of clonotype sharing between individuals. Per donor, three plates each were used for CD4 naive and CD4 memory, two for CD8 naive, and one for CD8 memory. Different laboratories and diverse techniques were used to prepare libraries and sequence TCR repertoires, to increase sequencing depth and limit assay-specific biases. Paper-wide results and their limitations: Approximately 5% of naive CD4, 3% to 4% of naive CD8, approximately 2.2% of memory CD4, and about 0.4% of memory CD8 clonotypes were shared across a few donors. Clonotypes shared by all four sorted-subset donors showed higher generation probabilities than non-shared clonotypes. Rarefaction of sorted-subset datasets indicated incomplete sequencing despite the large sequencing depth. Naive subsets generally had larger estimated clonotype richness than memory subsets did. Sampling was limited to blood, and TCR repertoires in tissue likely differ from TCR repertoires in blood. Pairwise subsampling led to the expectation that sequencing depth would affect the degree of clonotype sharing among donors. The genetic and exposure-history diversity represented was limited by the small number of donors.

Using the deep immunoSEQ assay, TCR CDR3 regions were amplified from genomic DNA by multiplex PCR. Extracted genomic DNA from each cell subset was spread evenly across all wells of several immunoSEQ 96-well plates, with each plate serving as a replicate. Each replicate PCR for sorted subsets received about 210 ng genomic DNA, equal to 28,000 or so T cell genomes. Purified libraries were measured with a Qubit 3.0 fluorometer, size-checked on a Bioanalyzer 2100, and measured again with the KAPA Library Quantification kit. Every immunoSEQ 96-well plate was sequenced on a dedicated single-read 150-cycle Illumina NextSeq 550 flow cell. The published analysis was carried out like this. Because the immunoSEQ output included only junctional sequences and no quality scores, the filtering could not be the same as the filtering used for full-length reads. To assign V/J genes and CDR3, sequences were annotated using PyIR, a Python wrapper for IgBLAST v1.9, with IMGT germline references. Any read was removed if the V/J assignment was weak (E-value above 1e-6), the CDR3 was missing, or the read contained stop codons, out-of-frame junctions, or ambiguous translated residues. V3J clonotypes were defined as sequences sharing the same inferred V gene, J gene, and CDR3 amino acid sequence. To compute the percentage overlap between repertoires, the number of shared unique clonotypes was divided by the size of the smaller repertoire. RTK rarefaction, the Chao1 estimator, and Recon v2.1 estimates of unobserved clonotypes were used to assess repertoire richness. Generation probabilities for all TCRbeta clonotypes obtained by the gDNA method from four donors were computed using OLGA. Not all clones reach the TCRdb copy of this immuneACCESS table, which keeps in-frame sequences only. Checked studies attribute under half of the gap to unresolved V genes and leave the rest unexplained. V and J calls and clone size come straight from that table; D and trimming were deduced from the DNA. The table for this sample lists about 510,000 clones; 90% to 97% of them were counted only once. About 0.064% of the sample lies in the top ten.

A note on this clone: Its antigen is currently not known. No much larger clone is present one base from it, and per-base qualities are unavailable.

Healthy HIV-negative adults with no recently reported acute infections or vaccinations were included as donors. Only Caucasian adults living in Nashville, Tennessee, USA were represented among the donors. CD4+ T cells were enriched by magnetic negative selection, after which naive cells were positively selected on CD45RA and the negative fraction was taken as the memory subset. Blood was obtained by leukapheresis, after which PBMCs were separated by Ficoll-Histopaque density gradient centrifugation and cryopreserved in liquid nitrogen vapor phase. Analytical flow cytometry was used to check the purity and quantity of each magnetically sorted T cell population. Genomic DNA was isolated from each sorted fraction and quantified by UV absorbance on a Nanodrop 2000c. V and J are truncated by 1 base and 1 base respectively, leaving an intervening sequence of 5 bases. Counted from cysteine to phenylalanine, this CDR3 has 15 amino acids. The sequence is cut down to CDR3 DNA, 45 bases in frame from base 1. From a lookup of the germline V gene, CDR1 and CDR2 are SGHVS and FQNEAQ.

The TCR comes from a woman between 25 and 40 years old in good health. The V gene is TRBV7-8 and the J gene is TRBJ2-6; the D gene lacks a confident call. Source material: naive CD4+ T cells sorted from blood. The cell subset or site label of this sample denotes: CD45RA+ positively selected. The CDR3 protein: CASSLVGSGANVLTF. The DNA sequence is as follows: TGTGCCAGCAGCTTAGTGGGGTCTGGGGCCAACGTCCTGACTTTC.